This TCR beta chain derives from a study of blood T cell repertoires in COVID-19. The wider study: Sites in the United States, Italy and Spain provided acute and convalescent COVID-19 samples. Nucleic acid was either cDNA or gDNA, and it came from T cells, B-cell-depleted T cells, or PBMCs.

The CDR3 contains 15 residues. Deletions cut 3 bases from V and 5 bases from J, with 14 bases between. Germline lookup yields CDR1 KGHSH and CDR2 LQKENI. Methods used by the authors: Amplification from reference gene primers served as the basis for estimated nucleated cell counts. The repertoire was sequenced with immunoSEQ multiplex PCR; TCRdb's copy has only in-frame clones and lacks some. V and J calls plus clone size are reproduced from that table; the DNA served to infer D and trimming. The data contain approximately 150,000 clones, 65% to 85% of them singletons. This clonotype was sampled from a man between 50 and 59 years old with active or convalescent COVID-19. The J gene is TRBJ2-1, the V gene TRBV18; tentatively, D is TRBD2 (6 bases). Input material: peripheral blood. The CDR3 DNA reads TGTGCCAGCTCACCTCGGGCGGGGAATGACAATGAGCAGTTCTTC. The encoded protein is CASSPRAGNDNEQFF.